This T cell receptor beta chain was sequenced for a study of CD8 T cells in Susac syndrome (dated by TCRdb to between 2018 and 2020). For the wider study: The study used repertoire sequencing to test whether antigen drove CD8+ T cell activation and differentiation in Susac syndrome. CD8+ T cell repertoire clonality was compared between some 13 healthy donors, roughly 14 Susac syndrome patients and roughly 15 multiple sclerosis patients. The full study reports these points: The number of individuals in the TCR sequencing and HLA analysis was recognized as being relatively small.

Peripheral blood CD8+ and CD4+ T cells from healthy donors, Susac syndrome patients and multiple sclerosis patients were profiled using high-throughput TCR beta sequencing. Healthy donors were age- and sex-matched controls. Bulk CD8+ and CD4+ T cells were purified magnetically by negative isolation, whereas CD8+ TEMRA cells were enriched by FACS. Blood was drawn into EDTA tubes, processed within 24 hours, and PBMCs were isolated by density gradient centrifugation. PBMCs intended for TCR sequencing were frozen in liquid nitrogen and were later thawed in a 37 degrees C water bath. The sorted or isolated CD4+, CD8+ and CD8+ TEMRA cells reached a purity of at least 90%. A remark on this clonotype: Its cognate antigen has yet to be identified. The record has no base qualities; no much larger clone is one base away.

The V end loses 1 base and the J end loses 6 bases, and a stretch of 20 bases separates them. In the germline V gene, CDR1 corresponds to SGHRS and CDR2 to YFSETQ. Reading from cysteine to phenylalanine, the CDR3 counts 16 amino acids. The CDR3 DNA has 48 bases and is translated from base 1. RNA was extracted using the RNeasy kit, and roughly 0.45 to 1 microgram was reverse transcribed with random hexamers. TCR beta CDR3 regions were amplified with the immunoSEQ multiplex PCR assay covering 54 Vbeta and 13 Jbeta segments. To correct PCR amplification bias, a synthetic template baseline was used for both primer optimization and computational correction. The original pipeline was this. Reads were annotated to V, D and J genes per IMGT and analyzed with immunoSEQ Analyzer, keeping only productive sequences. Clonality was computed as one minus Shannon entropy normalized by log2 of the number of productive unique sequences. Public and private clones were assessed among the 100 most prevalent clones of each patient and control. Clones were defined as Susac-specific when absent from the healthy and MS cohorts, from roughly 1,100 published viral clones and from other ImmuneACCESS disease sequences. Using fastp at Q25 and MiXCR, TCRdb reprocessed the public reads and kept productive beta chains. Rows are unified per CDR3 protein, each entry keeping the most common DNA and genes. Clone size and V and J calls follow TCRdb, not the original study. The sample table contains 51,000 or so distinct CDR3 sequences; only one count was recorded for over 85% of them. The top ten clones comprise about 0.55% of the sample.

Sequencing was done on a sample of CD8+ T cells from PBMCs. The rearranged chain carries TRBV5-1 and TRBJ2-7; TRBD1 is a weak D gene call, 6 bases matching. The source is a human donor in good health. The sequenced DNA: TGCGCCAGCAGCTTGTATGGGGGCTCGAGATCCGTCGAGCAGTACTTC. Its product reads: CASSLYGGSRSVEQYF.